This T cell receptor (beta chain) was retrieved from a study of T cell responses to AZD1222 COVID-19 vaccine. Trimming left V 0 bases short and J 0 bases short, with 7 bases between. The CDR3 has 15 amino acids. Germline values: CDR1 SGHRS, CDR2 YFSETQ. Assay: immunoSEQ multiplex PCR; the TCRdb copy retains only in-frame clones and omits some. Found here are 130,000 or so clones, around 87% of them singletons; the top ten hold around 2.9%. With regard to this clone: Its specificity is unknown.

The study, taken as a whole, reports: Only a handful of individuals given AZD1222 were seropositive at baseline. Spike-specific TCR depth and breadth grew after two AZD1222 doses. The study found vaccine-associated CD4 TCRs spanning spike, dominant at 160-218 and 743-854.

The rearrangement links TRBV5-1 to TRBJ1-5; D may be TRBD1 (5 bases). The starting material was peripheral blood, obtained 28 days after the second AZD1222 dose. The sequence derives from an adult who received the AZD1222 COVID-19 vaccine. DNA for the CDR3: TGCGCCAGCAGCTTGGACAGGAATAGCAATCAGCCCCAGCATTTT. This codes for CASSLDRNSNQPQHF.